The 2 T cell receptor beta chains below come from one sample, sequenced in a study of lung T cells in sarcoidosis with Löfgren's syndrome. Each CDR3 protein gets one entry after TCRdb re-called the reads with MiXCR. The table lists more than 900 distinct CDR3 sequences, 22% of them singletons. Sequencing used CD4+ T cells from PBMCs. The receptors were gathered from a human donor with sarcoidosis (Löfgren's syndrome or another form), or a control subject (not recorded which).

Remarks on this clonotype: A read error may account for a junction end that differs from germline. The genes are TRBV6-6 and TRBJ1-3, with D unclear. This CDR3 is built from 15 residues. CDR1 is MNHNY and CDR2 is SVGAGI in the germline V gene (reference sequence). The CDR3 DNA is TGCGCCAGCAGTTACTCGGCAGACCCGTCAAACACCACATATTTT. Translated, it gives CASSYSADPSNTTYF.

This clonotype is large in the sample. The chain links TRBV7-8 to TRBJ2-3; a possible D gene is TRBD1 (5 bases). CDR1 is SGHVS and CDR2 is FQNEAQ in the germline V gene. This CDR3 comprises 15 residues. Deletions cut 4 bases from V and 0 bases from J, with 11 bases between. The CDR3 here is CASSSQEHSTDTQYF. CDR3 DNA: TGTGCCAGCAGCTCACAGGAGCATAGCACAGATACGCAGTATTTT.